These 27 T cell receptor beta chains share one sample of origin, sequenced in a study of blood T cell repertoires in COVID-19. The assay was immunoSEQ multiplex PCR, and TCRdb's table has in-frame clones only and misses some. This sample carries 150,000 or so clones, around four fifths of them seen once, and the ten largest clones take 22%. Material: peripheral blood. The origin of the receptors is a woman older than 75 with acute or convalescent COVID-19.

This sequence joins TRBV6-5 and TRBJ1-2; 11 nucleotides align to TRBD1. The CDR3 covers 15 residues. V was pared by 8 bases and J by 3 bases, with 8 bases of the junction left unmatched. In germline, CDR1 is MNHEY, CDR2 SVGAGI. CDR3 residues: CASVGQGASHYGYTF. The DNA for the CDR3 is TGTGCCAGCGTTGGACAGGGGGCGAGCCACTATGGCTACACCTTC.

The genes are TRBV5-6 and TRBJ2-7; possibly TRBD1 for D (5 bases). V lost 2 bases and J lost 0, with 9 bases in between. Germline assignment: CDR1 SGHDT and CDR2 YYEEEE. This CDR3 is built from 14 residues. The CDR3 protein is CASSFLTASYEQYF. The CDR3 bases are TGTGCCAGCAGCTTTCTGACAGCCTCCTACGAGCAGTACTTC.

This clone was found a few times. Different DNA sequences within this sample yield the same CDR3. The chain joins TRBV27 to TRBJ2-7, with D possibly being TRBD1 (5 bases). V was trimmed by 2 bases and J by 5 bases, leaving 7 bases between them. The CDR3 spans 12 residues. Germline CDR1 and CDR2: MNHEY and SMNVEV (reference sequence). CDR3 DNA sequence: TGTGCCAGCAGTTTACTAGGGGACGAGCAGTACTTC. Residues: CASSLLGDEQYF.

The CDR3 DNA is TGTGCCAGCAGCCAAGCTGTGATCTACTACGAGCAGTACTTC. Amino acids: CASSQAVIYYEQYF. V is TRBV3-1 (or the pseudogene TRBV3-2) and J is TRBJ2-7; D unclear. V was pared by 1 base and J by 3 bases, with 10 bases between. The germline V gene has CDR1 LGHDT and CDR2 YNNKEL (reference sequence). This CDR3 has 14 amino acids.

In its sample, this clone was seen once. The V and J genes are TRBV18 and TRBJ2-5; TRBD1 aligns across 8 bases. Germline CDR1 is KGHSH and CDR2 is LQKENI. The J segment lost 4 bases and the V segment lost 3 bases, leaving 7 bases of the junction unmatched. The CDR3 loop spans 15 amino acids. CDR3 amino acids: CASSPPQGARETQYF. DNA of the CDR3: TGTGCCAGCTCACCCCCTCAGGGGGCTAGAGAGACCCAGTACTTC.

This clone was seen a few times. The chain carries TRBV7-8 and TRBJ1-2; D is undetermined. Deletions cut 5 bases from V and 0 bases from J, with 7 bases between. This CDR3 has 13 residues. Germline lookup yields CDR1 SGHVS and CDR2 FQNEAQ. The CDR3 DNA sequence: TGTGCCAGCAGCCCTCTCGCTAACTATGGCTACACCTTC. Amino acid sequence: CASSPLANYGYTF.

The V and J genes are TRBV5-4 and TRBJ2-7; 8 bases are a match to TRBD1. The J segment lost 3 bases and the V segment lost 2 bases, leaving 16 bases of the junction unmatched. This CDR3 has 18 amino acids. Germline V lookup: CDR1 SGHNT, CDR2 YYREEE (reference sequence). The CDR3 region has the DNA TGTGCCAGCAGCTTCGAGGACAGGGTACCCACTACCCTCTACGAGCAGTACTTC. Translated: CASSFEDRVPTTLYEQYF.

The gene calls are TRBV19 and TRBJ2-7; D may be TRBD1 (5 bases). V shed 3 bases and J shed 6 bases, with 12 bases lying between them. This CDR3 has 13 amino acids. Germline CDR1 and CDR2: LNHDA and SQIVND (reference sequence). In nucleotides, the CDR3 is TGTGCCAGTAGTATCTCCGACAGAGGCGAGCAGTACTTC. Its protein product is CASSISDRGEQYF.

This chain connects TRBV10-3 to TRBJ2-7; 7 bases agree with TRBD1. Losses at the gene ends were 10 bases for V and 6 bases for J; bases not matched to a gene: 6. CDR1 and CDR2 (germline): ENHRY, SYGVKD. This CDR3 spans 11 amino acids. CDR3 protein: CATRQGTEQYF. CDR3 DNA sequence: TGTGCCACGCGACAGGGAACCGAGCAGTACTTC.

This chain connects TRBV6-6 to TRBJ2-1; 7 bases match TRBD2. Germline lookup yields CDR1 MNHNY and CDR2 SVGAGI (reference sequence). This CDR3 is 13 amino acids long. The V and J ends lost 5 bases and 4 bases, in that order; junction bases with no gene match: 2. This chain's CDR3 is CASSGGSYNEQFF. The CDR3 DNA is TGTGCCAGCAGTGGCGGGAGTTACAATGAGCAGTTCTTC.

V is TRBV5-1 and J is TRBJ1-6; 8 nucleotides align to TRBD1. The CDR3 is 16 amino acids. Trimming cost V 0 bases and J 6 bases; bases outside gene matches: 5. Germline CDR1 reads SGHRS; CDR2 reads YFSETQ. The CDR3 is CASSLEPTGGNSPLHF. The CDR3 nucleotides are TGCGCCAGCAGCTTGGAACCAACAGGGGGTAATTCACCCCTCCACTTT.

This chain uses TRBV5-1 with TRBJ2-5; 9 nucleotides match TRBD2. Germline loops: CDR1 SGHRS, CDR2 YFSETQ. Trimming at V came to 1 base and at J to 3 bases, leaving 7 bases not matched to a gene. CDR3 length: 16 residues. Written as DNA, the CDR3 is TGCGCCAGCAGCTTGATACTAGCGGGCGGCGAAGAGACCCAGTACTTC. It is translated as CASSLILAGGEETQYF. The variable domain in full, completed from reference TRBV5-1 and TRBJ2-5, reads KAGVTQTPRYLIKTRGQQVTLSCSPISGHRSVSWYQQTPGQGLQFLFEYFSETQRNKGNFPGRFSGRQFSNSRSEMNVSTLELGDSALYLCASSLILAGGEETQYFGPGTRLLVL.

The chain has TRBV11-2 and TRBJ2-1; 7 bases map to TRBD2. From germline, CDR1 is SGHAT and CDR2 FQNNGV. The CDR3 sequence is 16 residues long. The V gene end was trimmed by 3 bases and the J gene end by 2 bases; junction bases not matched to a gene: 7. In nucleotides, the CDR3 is TGTGCCAGCAGCTTTACTCTGGGGGGGACCTACAATGAGCAGTTCTTC. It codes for CASSFTLGGTYNEQFF.

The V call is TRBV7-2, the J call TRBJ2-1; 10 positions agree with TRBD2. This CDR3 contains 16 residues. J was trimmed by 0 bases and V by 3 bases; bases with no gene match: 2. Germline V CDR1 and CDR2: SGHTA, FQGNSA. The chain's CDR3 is CASSFSSGSSYNEQFF. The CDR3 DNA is TGTGCCAGCAGCTTCTCTAGCGGGAGCTCCTACAATGAGCAGTTCTTC. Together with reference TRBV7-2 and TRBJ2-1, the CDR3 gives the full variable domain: GAGVSQSPSNKVTEKGKDVELRCDPISGHTALYWYRQSLGQGLEFLIYFQGNSAPDKSGLPSDRFSAERTGGSVSTLTIQRTQQEDSAVYLCASSFSSGSSYNEQFFGPGTRLTVL.

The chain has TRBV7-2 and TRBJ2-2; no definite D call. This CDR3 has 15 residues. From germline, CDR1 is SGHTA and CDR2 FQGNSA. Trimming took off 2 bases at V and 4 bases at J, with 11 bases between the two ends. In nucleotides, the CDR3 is TGTGCCAGCAGCTTAAGACCGAGGTCCACCGGGGAGCTGTTTTTT. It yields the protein CASSLRPRSTGELFF.

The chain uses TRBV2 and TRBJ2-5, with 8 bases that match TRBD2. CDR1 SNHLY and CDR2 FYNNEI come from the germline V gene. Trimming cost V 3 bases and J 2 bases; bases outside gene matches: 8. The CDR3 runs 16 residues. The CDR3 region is CASSEASGWAQETQYF. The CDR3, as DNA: TGTGCCAGCAGTGAGGCTAGCGGGTGGGCACAAGAGACCCAGTACTTC.

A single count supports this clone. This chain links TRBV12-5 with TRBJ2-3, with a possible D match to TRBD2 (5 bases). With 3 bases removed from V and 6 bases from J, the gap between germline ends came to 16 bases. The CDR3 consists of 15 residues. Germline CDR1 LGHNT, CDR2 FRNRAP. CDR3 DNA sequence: TGTGCTAGTGGTTTCGGACTCCGTGCTCTCGATACGCAGTATTTT. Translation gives CASGFGLRALDTQYF.

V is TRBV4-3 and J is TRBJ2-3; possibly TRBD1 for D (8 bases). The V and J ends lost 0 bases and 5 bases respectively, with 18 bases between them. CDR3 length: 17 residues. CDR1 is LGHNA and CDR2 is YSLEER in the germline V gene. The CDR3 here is CASSQDWGTTGGDTQYF. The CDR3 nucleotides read TGCGCCAGCAGCCAAGATTGGGGGACTACAGGGGGAGATACGCAGTATTTT.

The CDR3 protein is CASTRVVGNTEAFF. The CDR3, as DNA: TGTGCCAGCACTAGAGTGGTGGGGAACACTGAAGCTTTCTTT. The chain has TRBV7-8 and TRBJ1-1; D remains unclear. Trimming removed 7 bases from V and 1 base from J, with 13 bases in between. The CDR3 extends over 14 amino acids. From germline, CDR1 is SGHVS and CDR2 FQNEAQ. Full variable domain (outside the CDR3, taken from reference TRBV7-8 and TRBJ1-1): GAGVSQSPRYKVAKRGQDVALRCDPISGHVSLFWYQQALGQGPEFLTYFQNEAQLDKSGLPSDRFFAERPEGSVSTLKIQRTQQEDSAVYLCASTRVVGNTEAFFGQGTRLTVV.

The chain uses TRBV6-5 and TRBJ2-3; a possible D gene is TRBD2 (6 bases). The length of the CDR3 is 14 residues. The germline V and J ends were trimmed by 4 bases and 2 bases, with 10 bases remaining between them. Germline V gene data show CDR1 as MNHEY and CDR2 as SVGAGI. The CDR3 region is CASSLAGSTDTQYF. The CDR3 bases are TGTGCCAGCAGTTTGGCGGGATCCACAGATACGCAGTATTTT.

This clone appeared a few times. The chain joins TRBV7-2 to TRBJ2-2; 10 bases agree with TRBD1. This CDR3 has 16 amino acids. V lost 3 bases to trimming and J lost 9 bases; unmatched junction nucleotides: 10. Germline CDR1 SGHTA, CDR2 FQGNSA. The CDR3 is CASSFKSGTGDRELFF. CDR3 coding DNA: TGTGCCAGCAGCTTCAAATCCGGGACAGGGGACCGGGAGCTGTTTTTT.

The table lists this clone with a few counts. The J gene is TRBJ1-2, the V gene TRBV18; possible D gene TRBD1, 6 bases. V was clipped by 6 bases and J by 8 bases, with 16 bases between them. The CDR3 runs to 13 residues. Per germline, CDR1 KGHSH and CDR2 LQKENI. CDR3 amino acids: CASSPTGNPGYTF. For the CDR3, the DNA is TGTGCCAGCTCGCCTACAGGGAACCCGGGCTACACCTTC.

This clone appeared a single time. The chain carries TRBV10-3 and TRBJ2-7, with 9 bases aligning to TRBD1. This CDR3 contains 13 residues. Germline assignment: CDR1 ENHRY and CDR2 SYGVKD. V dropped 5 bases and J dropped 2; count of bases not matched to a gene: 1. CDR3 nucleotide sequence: TGTGCCATCAGTCGGGACAGGGCCTACGAGCAGTACTTC. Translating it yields CAISRDRAYEQYF.

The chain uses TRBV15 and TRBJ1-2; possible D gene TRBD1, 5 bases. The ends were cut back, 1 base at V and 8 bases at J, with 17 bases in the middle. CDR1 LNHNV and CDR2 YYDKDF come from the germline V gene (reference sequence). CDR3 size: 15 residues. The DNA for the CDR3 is TGTGCCACCAGCAGAGGGGCCGACAGATTGGAGGGCTACACCTTC. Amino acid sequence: CATSRGADRLEGYTF.

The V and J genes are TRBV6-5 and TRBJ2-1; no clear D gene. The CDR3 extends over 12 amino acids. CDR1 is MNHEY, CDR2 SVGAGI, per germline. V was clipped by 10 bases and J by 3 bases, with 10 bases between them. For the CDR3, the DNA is TGTGCCACCTCGAACTTCTACAATGAGCAGTTCTTC. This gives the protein CATSNFYNEQFF.

CDR3 DNA: TGTGCCAGCAGCCCCGGGACTAGCGGGATCGAGCAGTACTTC. Encoded protein: CASSPGTSGIEQYF. V usage is TRBV27 and J usage is TRBJ2-7, with 13 nucleotides matching TRBD2. Germline CDR1 MNHEY, CDR2 SMNVEV (reference sequence). The CDR3 spans 14 residues. The V and J ends lost 6 bases and 6 bases, in that order; junction bases with no gene match: 5.

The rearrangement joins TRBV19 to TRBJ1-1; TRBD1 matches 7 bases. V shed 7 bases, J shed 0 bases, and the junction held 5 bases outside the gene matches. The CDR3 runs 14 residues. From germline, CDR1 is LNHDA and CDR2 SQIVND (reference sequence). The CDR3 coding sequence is TGTGCCAGTACCTTGACAGGGTTGAACACTGAAGCTTTCTTT. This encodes CASTLTGLNTEAFF.